The clone carrying this T cell receptor (beta chain) appeared once. The V segment lost 4 bases and the J segment 0 bases; nucleotides outside the gene matches: 8. This CDR3 comprises 17 residues. CDR1 and CDR2 from the germline V gene are SNHLY and FYNNEI. In the source study's methods: How many nucleated cells were present was estimated from reference gene primer amplification. Profiled with immunoSEQ multiplex PCR; TCRdb holds only in-frame clones, not every one. V, J and clone size are those of that table, while D and trimming were read from the DNA. This sample carries about 280,000 clones, around four fifths of them seen once, and the ten largest clones take 8.5% to 9.5%. The sample comes from a study of blood T cell repertoires in COVID-19. Whole-study context: Italy, Spain and the United States were the sources of the convalescent and acute COVID-19 samples. The cDNA or gDNA used as material had been derived from T cells, B-cell-depleted T cells, or PBMCs.

The sequence came from a woman in her fifties or sixties who had recovered from COVID-19. The chain combines TRBV2 with TRBJ2-5; TRBD2 aligns across 10 bases. The sample consisted of peripheral blood. The CDR3 bases are TGTGCCAGCAGTGTTCCGCTAGCGGGGGCCTACCAAGAGACCCAGTACTTC. Translating it yields CASSVPLAGAYQETQYF.